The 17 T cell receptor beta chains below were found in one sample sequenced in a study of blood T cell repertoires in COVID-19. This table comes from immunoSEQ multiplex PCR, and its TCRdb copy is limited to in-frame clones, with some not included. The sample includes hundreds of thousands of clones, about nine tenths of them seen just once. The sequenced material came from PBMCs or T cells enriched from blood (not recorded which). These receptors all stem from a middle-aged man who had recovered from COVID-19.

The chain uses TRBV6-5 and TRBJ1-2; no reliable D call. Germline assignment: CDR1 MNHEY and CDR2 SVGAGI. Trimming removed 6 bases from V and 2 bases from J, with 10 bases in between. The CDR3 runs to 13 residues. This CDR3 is CASRSDGNYGYTF. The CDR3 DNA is TGTGCCAGCAGGAGCGACGGGAACTATGGCTACACCTTC.

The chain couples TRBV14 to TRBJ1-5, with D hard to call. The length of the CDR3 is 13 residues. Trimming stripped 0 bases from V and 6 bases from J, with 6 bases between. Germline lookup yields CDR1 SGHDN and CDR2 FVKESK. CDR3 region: CASSQEYGQPQHF. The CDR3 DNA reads TGTGCCAGCAGCCAAGAGTACGGTCAGCCCCAGCATTTT.

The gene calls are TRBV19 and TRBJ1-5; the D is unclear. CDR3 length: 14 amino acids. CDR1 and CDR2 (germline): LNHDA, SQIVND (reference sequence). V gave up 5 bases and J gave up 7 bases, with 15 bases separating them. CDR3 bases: TGTGCCAGTAGTCGATACGAGCTCTCCCAGCCCCAGCATTTT. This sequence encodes CASSRYELSQPQHF.

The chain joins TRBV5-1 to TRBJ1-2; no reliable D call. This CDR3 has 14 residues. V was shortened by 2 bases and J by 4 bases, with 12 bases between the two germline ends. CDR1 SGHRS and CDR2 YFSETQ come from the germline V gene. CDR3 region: CASSLTVQTYGYTF. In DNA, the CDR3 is TGCGCCAGCAGCTTAACAGTTCAGACCTATGGCTACACCTTC. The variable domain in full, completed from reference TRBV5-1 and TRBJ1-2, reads KAGVTQTPRYLIKTRGQQVTLSCSPISGHRSVSWYQQTPGQGLQFLFEYFSETQRNKGNFPGRFSGRQFSNSRSEMNVSTLELGDSALYLCASSLTVQTYGYTFGSGTRLTVV.

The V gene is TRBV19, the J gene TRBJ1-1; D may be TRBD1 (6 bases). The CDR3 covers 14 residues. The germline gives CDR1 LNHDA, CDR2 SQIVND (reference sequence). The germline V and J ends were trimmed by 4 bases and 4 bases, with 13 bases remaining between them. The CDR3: CASSTGQSRTEAFF. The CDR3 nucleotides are TGTGCCAGTAGTACCGGACAGTCCCGCACTGAAGCTTTCTTT.

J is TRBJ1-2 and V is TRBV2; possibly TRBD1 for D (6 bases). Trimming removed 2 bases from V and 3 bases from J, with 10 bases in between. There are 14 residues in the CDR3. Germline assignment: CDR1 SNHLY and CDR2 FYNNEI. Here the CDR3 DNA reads TGTGCCAGCAGTGAATTGAGGACAGACTATGGCTACACCTTC. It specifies CASSELRTDYGYTF.

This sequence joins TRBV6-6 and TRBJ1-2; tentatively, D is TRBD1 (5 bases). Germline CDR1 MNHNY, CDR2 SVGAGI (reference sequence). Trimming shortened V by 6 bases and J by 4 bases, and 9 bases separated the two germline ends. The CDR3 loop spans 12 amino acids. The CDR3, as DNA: TGTGCCAGCAGCAGACAGACCTATGGCTACACCTTC. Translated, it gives CASSRQTYGYTF.

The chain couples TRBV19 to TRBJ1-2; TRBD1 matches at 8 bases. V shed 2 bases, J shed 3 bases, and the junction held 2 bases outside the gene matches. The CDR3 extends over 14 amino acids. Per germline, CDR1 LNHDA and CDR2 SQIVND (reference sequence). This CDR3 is CASSIQDRDYGYTF. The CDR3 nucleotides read TGTGCCAGTAGTATACAGGACAGGGACTATGGCTACACCTTC.

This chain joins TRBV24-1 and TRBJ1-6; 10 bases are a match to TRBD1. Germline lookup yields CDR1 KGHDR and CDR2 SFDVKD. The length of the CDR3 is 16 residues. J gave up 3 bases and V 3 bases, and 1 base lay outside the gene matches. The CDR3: CATSDGTGDYNSPLHF. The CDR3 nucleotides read TGTGCCACCAGTGATGGGACAGGGGACTATAATTCACCCCTCCACTTT.

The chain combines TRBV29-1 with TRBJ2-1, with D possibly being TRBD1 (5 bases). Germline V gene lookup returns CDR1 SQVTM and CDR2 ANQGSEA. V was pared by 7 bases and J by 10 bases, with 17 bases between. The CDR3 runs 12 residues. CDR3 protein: CSGQTYNEEQFF. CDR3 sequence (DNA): TGCAGCGGACAGACCTACAATGAGGAGCAGTTCTTC.

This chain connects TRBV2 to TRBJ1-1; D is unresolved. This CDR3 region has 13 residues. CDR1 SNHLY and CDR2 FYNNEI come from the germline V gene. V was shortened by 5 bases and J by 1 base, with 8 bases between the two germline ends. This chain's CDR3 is CASSSFSNTEAFF. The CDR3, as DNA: TGTGCCAGCAGTTCCTTTTCGAACACTGAAGCTTTCTTT.

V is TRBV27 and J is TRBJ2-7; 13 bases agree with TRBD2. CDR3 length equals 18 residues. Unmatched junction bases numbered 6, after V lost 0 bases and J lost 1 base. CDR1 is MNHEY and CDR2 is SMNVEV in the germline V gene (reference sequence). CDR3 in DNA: TGTGCCAGCAGTTTATCGAAACTAGCGGGAGGGTCTTCCTACGAGCAGTACTTC. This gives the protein CASSLSKLAGGSSYEQYF.

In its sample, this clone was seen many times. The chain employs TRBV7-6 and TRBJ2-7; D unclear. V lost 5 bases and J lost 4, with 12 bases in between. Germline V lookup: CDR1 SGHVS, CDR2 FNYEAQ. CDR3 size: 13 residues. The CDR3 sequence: CASSPPGGYEQYF. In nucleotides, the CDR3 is TGTGCCAGCAGCCCCCCGGGTGGGTACGAGCAGTACTTC.

CDR3 nucleotide sequence: TGTGCCTGGAGTAGGACTAGCGGGAGCACAGATACGCAGTATTTT. Translating it yields CAWSRTSGSTDTQYF. This chain connects TRBV30 to TRBJ2-3, with 11 bases aligning to TRBD2. Germline lookup yields CDR1 GTSNPN and CDR2 SVGIG (reference sequence). CDR3 length: 15 residues. After removal of 2 bases from V and 0 bases from J, the junction contained 1 base not matched to a gene.

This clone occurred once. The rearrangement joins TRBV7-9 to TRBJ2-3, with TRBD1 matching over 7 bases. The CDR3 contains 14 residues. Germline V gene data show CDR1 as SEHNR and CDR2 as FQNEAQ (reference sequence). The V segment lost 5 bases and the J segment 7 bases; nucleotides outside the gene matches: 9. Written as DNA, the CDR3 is TGTGCCAGCAGCGCAACCTGGGACAGACATACGCAGTATTTT. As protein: CASSATWDRHTQYF.

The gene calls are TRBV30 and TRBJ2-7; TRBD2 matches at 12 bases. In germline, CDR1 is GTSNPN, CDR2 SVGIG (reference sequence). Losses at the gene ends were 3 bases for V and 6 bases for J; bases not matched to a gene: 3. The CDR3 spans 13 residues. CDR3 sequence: CAWSELAGGEQYF. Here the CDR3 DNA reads TGTGCCTGGAGCGAACTAGCGGGAGGCGAGCAGTACTTC.

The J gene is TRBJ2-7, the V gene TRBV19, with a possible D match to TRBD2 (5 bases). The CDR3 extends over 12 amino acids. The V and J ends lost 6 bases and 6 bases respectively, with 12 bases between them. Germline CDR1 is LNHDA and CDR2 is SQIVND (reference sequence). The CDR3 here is CASSMRVGEQYF. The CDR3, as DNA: TGTGCCAGTAGCATGAGGGTCGGCGAGCAGTACTTC.